This T cell receptor (beta chain) was sequenced for a study of T-cell reconstitution after alpha-beta-depleted transplantation in children. V was clipped by 2 bases and J by 6 bases, with 12 bases between them. The CDR3 contains 13 residues. Germline V gene lookup returns CDR1 SGDLS and CDR2 YYNGEE. General study results and limits: At the one-year point after transplant, T-cell counts and TCRbeta diversity were found to come mostly from T cells that had been newly produced. About two months after transplant, alpha-beta T cells reportedly came from several hundred expanded graft clones. Several patients had high TCRbeta diversity at day 60; it came from surviving recipient T cells and thymic progenitors.

Notes on this clonotype: The antigen is undetermined.

The TCRbeta library was prepared with unique molecular identifiers. TCRdb re-derived calls from the PCR reads in MiXCR, one entry per CDR3 protein. The table has approximately 980,000 distinct CDR3 sequences, around 30% seen once. The source material was PBMCs, mostly from graft donor cells, sampled 360 days after TCRalphabeta/CD19-depleted stem cell transplant. J is TRBJ2-7 and V is TRBV9; TRBD1 is a possible D gene (5 bases). The receptor comes from a boy younger than two who had a stem cell transplant for SCID, so the T cells may come from the graft donor. For the CDR3, the DNA is TGTGCCAGCAGCGTCGACTTCAGGGCCGAGCAGTACTTC. Translating it yields CASSVDFRAEQYF.